This T cell receptor beta chain was captured in a study of regulatory dendritic cells for organ transplantation. Here immunoSEQ multiplex PCR was the method, and the copy in TCRdb shows in-frame clones only, minus some. This sample yields tens of thousands of clones, of which around three quarters are seen a single time; 0.7% to 1% belongs to the top ten. This CDR3 contains 16 residues. The ends lost 6 bases at V and 5 bases at J; junction bases unmatched: 11. The germline CDR1 and CDR2 sequences are SGHTA and FQGTGA. Findings of the study overall: Naive T cells showed high diversity, memory cells less, memory CD8+ least.

FACS sorted CD4+ or CD8+ T cells into CD45RA+ naive and CD45RO+ memory. This clone showed up just once. The target antigen is unknown. The source of this sequence is a human donor in good health. This chain links TRBV7-3 with TRBJ2-2, with 8 bases matching TRBD1. The specimen sequenced was memory CD4+ T cells from blood. Subset specified: CD45RO+ memory T cells. This CDR3 is CASRTFGTGRTGELFF. The DNA for the CDR3 is TGTGCCAGCAGAACGTTCGGGACAGGACGAACCGGGGAGCTGTTTTTT.